This T cell receptor (beta chain) was observed in a study of blood T cell repertoires in COVID-19. Study in general: There were acute and convalescent COVID-19 samples, and they came from the United States, Italy and Spain.

In the source study's methods: Amplification with reference gene primers provided the estimates of nucleated cell counts. The repertoire was sequenced with immunoSEQ multiplex PCR; TCRdb's copy has only in-frame clones and lacks some. V, J and clone size derive from that table, while D and trimming were established from the DNA sequence. This sample carries tens of thousands of clones, roughly 87% of them seen once, and the ten largest clones take 7.9%. CDR1 is MGHRA and CDR2 is YSYEKL in the germline V gene. This CDR3 spans 15 amino acids. V dropped 6 bases and J dropped 7; count of bases not matched to a gene: 9. Enrollment of patients from Seattle took place during active infection, with longitudinal follow-up.

The sequencing sample was made of peripheral blood. The chain is built from TRBV4-1 and TRBJ1-4; 9 nucleotides agree with TRBD1. The receptor was isolated from a man in his sixties with COVID-19, enrolled during active disease. The chain's CDR3 is CASSFSGTGSEKLFF. CDR3 bases: TGCGCCAGCAGTTTCTCCGGGACAGGGAGTGAAAAACTGTTTTTT.